The 13 T cell receptor beta chains given below trace back to one sample, sequenced in a study of regulatory T cells in long-lasting Graves disease (dated by TCRdb to the early 2020s). The library was made by multiplex PCR. Data came from an Illumina HiSeq 4000. CDR3 regions were amplified by Arm-PCR with iRepertoire HTBI primers to construct TCR beta libraries. Using fastp at Q25 and MiXCR, TCRdb reprocessed the public reads and kept productive beta chains. Rows are combined by CDR3 protein, so each entry shows the most common genes and DNA. This sample lists roughly 500,000 distinct CDR3 sequences; less than 15% were detected once. The ten largest account for roughly a sixth of the sample. Taken with the paper, the label for time point translates to: newly diagnosed GD, antithyroid drugs for less than 3 months. For both TCR sequencing and RNA sequencing, RNA was extracted from PBMCs in TRIzol. These data were likewise used in another study, on T cells in Graves' hyperthyroidism and ophthalmopathy.

The sample was peripheral blood mononuclear cells (PBMCs), taken at new diagnosis, from a patient treated with antithyroid drugs. The receptors were gathered from a woman aged 50 to 65 with Graves disease. Donor details come from another sample of the same person, matched by shared clones.

This chain links TRBV19 with TRBJ2-1, with D perhaps TRBD2 (5 bases). Looked up from germline, CDR1 is LNHDA and CDR2 is SQIVND (reference sequence). Trimming shortened V by 0 bases and J by 0 bases, and 18 bases separated the two germline ends. CDR3 length: 19 amino acids. CDR3 protein: CASSIDQVGGFISYNEQFF. The CDR3 DNA reads as TGTGCCAGTAGTATAGATCAAGTTGGCGGGTTCATCTCCTACAATGAGCAGTTCTTC.

This clonotype was counted many times. The V gene is TRBV27, the J gene TRBJ1-1; D remains ambiguous. Trimming stripped 0 bases from V and 0 bases from J, with 20 bases between. This CDR3 is built from 19 residues. Germline loops: CDR1 MNHEY, CDR2 SMNVEV (reference sequence). CDR3: CASSLSVWEAPRMNTEAFF. Here the CDR3 DNA reads TGTGCCAGCAGTTTATCGGTGTGGGAGGCTCCACGGATGAACACTGAAGCTTTCTTT.

This clonotype was seen at least ten times. This chain links TRBV29-1 with TRBJ1-5, with D tentatively TRBD1 (5 bases). V dropped 8 bases and J dropped 0 bases, with 11 bases sitting between them. Germline V lookup: CDR1 SQVTM, CDR2 ANQGSEA. The CDR3 loop spans 13 amino acids. CDR3 nucleotide sequence: TGCAGCTACCGGGACGGTAGCAATCAGCCCCAGCATTTT. Translating it yields CSYRDGSNQPQHF.

The chain uses TRBV11-3 and TRBJ2-7; 7 bases map to TRBD2. Losses at the gene ends were 5 bases for V and 0 bases for J; bases not matched to a gene: 4. Germline lookup yields CDR1 SGHNT and CDR2 YENEEA. The CDR3 has 14 amino acids. CDR3 DNA: TGTGCCAGCAGCCACGGCGGGAGCTCCTACGAGCAGTACTTC. This encodes CASSHGGSSYEQYF.

As concerns this clonotype: A much larger clone differs from this one at a single base, so this may be a read error. The chain joins TRBV20-1 to TRBJ2-3, with D perhaps being TRBD1 or TRBD2 (6 bases each). The end of the DNA fits TRBJ2-5 better, so the J call may be wrong. CDR3 size: 13 residues. Germline V gene lookup returns CDR1 DFQATT and CDR2 SNEGSKA (reference sequence). CDR3 nucleotides: TGCAGTGCTAGTATTTTTCCAGGGGAGGCCCAGTACTTC. This encodes CSASIFPGEAQYF.

The sample holds many counts of this clonotype. The chain joins TRBV27 to TRBJ2-7, with 9 positions matching TRBD1. The CDR3 has 12 residues. Looked up from germline, CDR1 is MNHEY and CDR2 is SMNVEV (reference sequence). Unmatched junction bases numbered 7, after V lost 9 bases and J lost 7 bases. The CDR3 bases are TGTGCCAGTTCACAGGGGGCTAAAGAGCAGTACTTC. Its protein product is CASSQGAKEQYF.

This clonotype has at least ten counts. The chain recombines TRBV6-5 with TRBJ1-2; D not certain. This CDR3 comprises 16 residues. V shed 2 bases and J shed 0 bases, with 13 bases lying between them. Germline loops: CDR1 MNHEY, CDR2 SVGAGI. The CDR3 DNA is TGTGCCAGCAGTTACGTCCGACCAGTAACTAACTATGGCTACACCTTC. Amino acids: CASSYVRPVTNYGYTF.

This clonotype came up a few times. A read error is possible here, since a much larger clone lies one base away. This sequence joins TRBV28 and TRBJ2-2; TRBD2 aligns across 11 bases. Germline CDR1 reads MDHEN; CDR2 reads SYDVKM. With 3 bases clipped from V and 7 bases from J, the junction kept 22 bases outside the gene matches. CDR3 length equals 21 residues. In nucleotides, the CDR3 is TGTGCCAGCAGTTTCGGGGCCCCTAGCGGGAGGAGCCCTTTCCGGATCGGGGAGCTGTTTTTT. Residues: CASSFGAPSGRSPFRIGELFF.

Ten or more counts support this clonotype. The rearrangement uses TRBV11-1 and TRBJ2-3; 11 positions match TRBD1. The CDR3 has 15 residues. Germline-derived CDR1 and CDR2 are SGHAT and FQDESV (reference sequence). J gave up 2 bases and V 4 bases, and 2 bases lay outside the gene matches. This chain's CDR3 is CASSWTGGPTDTQYF. The CDR3 DNA reads as TGTGCCAGCAGCTGGACAGGGGGCCCCACAGATACGCAGTATTTT.

This clonotype was detected ten times or more. The genes are TRBV11-2 and TRBJ2-7; D gene uncertain. Germline V CDR1 and CDR2: SGHAT, FQNNGV. This CDR3 spans 13 amino acids. Trimming took off 0 bases at V and 7 bases at J, with 10 bases between the two ends. In DNA, the CDR3 is TGTGCCAGCAGCTTAGAATCCGGGCGGGAGCAGTACTTC. Translation gives CASSLESGREQYF.

Many counts were recorded for this clonotype. This sequence joins TRBV29-1 and TRBJ1-2; TRBD1 is a possible D gene (5 bases). Germline CDR1 reads SQVTM; CDR2 reads ANQGSEA. Trimming pared 1 base from V and 3 bases from J, leaving 9 bases between. This CDR3 is 13 amino acids long. The CDR3 spells CSVEGGGDYGYTF. As DNA, the CDR3 is TGCAGCGTTGAAGGTGGGGGGGACTATGGCTACACCTTC.

This clonotype was counted many times. The chain combines TRBV6-1 with TRBJ2-1, with 8 bases aligning to TRBD2. V lost 0 bases to trimming and J lost 6 bases; unmatched junction nucleotides: 7. Germline-derived CDR1 and CDR2 are MNHNS and SASEGT. This CDR3 region has 16 residues. CDR3 loop: CASSEATGGRFNEQFF. In nucleotides, the CDR3 is TGTGCCAGCAGTGAAGCCACGGGAGGGCGGTTCAATGAGCAGTTCTTC.

This clonotype appeared a few times. The genes are TRBV27 and TRBJ2-1; possible D gene TRBD2, 6 bases. Germline V gene lookup returns CDR1 MNHEY and CDR2 SMNVEV (reference sequence). CDR3 size: 14 residues. V lost 5 bases, J lost 3 bases, and 11 bases lay in between. The CDR3 nucleotides are TGTGCCAGCAGTGGAGGGTGGGACTACAATGAGCAGTTCTTC. It yields the protein CASSGGWDYNEQFF.